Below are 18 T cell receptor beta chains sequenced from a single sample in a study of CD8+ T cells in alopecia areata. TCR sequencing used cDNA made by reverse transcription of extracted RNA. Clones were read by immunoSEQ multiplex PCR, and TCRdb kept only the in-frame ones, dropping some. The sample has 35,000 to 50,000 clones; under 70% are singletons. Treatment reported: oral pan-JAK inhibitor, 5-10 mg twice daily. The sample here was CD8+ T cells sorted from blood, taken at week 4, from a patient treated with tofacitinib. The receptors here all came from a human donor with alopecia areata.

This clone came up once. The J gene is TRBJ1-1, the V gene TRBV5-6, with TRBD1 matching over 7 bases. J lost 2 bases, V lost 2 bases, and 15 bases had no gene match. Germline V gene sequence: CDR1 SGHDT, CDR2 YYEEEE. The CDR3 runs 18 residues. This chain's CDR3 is CASSFLLEGGTVNTEAFF. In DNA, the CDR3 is TGTGCCAGCAGCTTCTTACTAGAAGGGGGGACAGTTAACACTGAAGCTTTCTTT. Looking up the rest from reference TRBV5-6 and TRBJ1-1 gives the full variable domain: DAGVTQSPTHLIKTRGQQVTLRCSPKSGHDTVSWYQQALGQGPQFIFQYYEEEERQRGNFPDRFSGHQFPNYSSELNVNALLLGDSALYLCASSFLLEGGTVNTEAFFGQGTRLTVV.

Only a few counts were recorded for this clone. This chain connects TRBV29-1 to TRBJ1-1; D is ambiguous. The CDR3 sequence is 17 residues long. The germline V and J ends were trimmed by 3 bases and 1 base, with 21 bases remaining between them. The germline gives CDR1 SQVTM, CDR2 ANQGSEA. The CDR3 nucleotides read TGCAGCGTTGATCCTCAGGCGACGCTGGGCCCGAACACTGAAGCTTTCTTT. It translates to CSVDPQATLGPNTEAFF.

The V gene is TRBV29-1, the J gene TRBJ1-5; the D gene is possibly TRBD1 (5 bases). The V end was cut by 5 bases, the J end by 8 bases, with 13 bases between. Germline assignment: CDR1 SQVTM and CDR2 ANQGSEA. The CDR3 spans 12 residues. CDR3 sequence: CSVSEGEEPQHF. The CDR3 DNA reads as TGCAGCGTTAGCGAAGGGGAAGAGCCCCAGCATTTT.

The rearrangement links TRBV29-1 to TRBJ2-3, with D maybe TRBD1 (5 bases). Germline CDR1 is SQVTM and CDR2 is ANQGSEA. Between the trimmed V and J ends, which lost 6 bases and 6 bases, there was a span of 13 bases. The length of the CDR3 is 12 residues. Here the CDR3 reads CSVGVAGDTQYF. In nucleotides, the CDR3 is TGCAGCGTCGGAGTAGCAGGGGATACGCAGTATTTT.

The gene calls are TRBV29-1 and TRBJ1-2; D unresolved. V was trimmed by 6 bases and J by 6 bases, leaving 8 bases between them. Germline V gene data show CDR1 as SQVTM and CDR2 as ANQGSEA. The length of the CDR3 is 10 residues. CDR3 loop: CSVLGDGYTF. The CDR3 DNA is TGCAGCGTCCTCGGGGATGGCTACACCTTC.

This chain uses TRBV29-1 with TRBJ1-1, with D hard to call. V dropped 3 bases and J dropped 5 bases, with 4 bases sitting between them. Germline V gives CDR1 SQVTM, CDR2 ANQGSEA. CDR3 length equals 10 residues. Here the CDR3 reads CSVESTEAFF. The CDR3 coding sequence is TGCAGCGTTGAGTCTACTGAAGCTTTCTTT.

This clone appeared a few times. The CDR3 DNA reads as TGCAGCGTTGCTGCGGACACCGGGGAGCTGTTTTTT. This gives the protein CSVAADTGELFF. The chain is built from TRBV29-1 and TRBJ2-2; no clear D. Germline V lookup: CDR1 SQVTM, CDR2 ANQGSEA. The CDR3 is 12 residues long. V was pared by 4 bases and J by 3 bases, with 6 bases between.

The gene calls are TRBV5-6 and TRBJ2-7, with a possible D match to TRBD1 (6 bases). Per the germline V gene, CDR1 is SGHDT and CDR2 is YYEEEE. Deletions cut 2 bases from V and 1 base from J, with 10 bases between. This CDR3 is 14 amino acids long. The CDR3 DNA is TGTGCCAGCAGCTTTGGGACACAGTCCTACGAGCAGTACTTC. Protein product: CASSFGTQSYEQYF.

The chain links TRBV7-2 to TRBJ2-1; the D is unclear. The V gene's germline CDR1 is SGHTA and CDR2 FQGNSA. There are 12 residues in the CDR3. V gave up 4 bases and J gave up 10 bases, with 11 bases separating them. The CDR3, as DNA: TGTGCCAGCAGCTACGGATTAACGGAGCAGTTCTTC. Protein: CASSYGLTEQFF. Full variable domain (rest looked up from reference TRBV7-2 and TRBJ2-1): GAGVSQSPSNKVTEKGKDVELRCDPISGHTALYWYRQSLGQGLEFLIYFQGNSAPDKSGLPSDRFSAERTGGSVSTLTIQRTQQEDSAVYLCASSYGLTEQFFGPGTRLTVL.

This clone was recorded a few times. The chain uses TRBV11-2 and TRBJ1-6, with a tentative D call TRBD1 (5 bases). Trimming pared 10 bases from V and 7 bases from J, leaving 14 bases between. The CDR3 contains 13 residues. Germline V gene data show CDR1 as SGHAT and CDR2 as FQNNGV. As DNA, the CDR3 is TGTGCCATCCGAAATGGGGCCAATTCACCCCTCCACTTT. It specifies CAIRNGANSPLHF. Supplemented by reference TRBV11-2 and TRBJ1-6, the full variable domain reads EAGVAQSPRYKIIEKRQSVAFWCNPISGHATLYWYQQILGQGPKLLIQFQNNGVVDDSQLPKDRFSAERLKGVDSTLKIQPAKLEDSAVYLCAIRNGANSPLHFGNGTRLTVT.

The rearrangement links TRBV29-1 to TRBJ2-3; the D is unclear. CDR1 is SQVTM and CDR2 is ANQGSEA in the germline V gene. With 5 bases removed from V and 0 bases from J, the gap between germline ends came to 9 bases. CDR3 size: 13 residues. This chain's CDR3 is CSVTVSSTDTQYF. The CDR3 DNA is TGCAGCGTTACTGTATCAAGCACAGATACGCAGTATTTT.

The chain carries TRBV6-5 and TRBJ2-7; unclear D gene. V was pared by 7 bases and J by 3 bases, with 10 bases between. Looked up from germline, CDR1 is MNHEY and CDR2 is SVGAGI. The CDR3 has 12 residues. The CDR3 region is CASTTDGYEQYF. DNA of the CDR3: TGTGCCAGCACCACGGACGGCTACGAGCAGTACTTC.

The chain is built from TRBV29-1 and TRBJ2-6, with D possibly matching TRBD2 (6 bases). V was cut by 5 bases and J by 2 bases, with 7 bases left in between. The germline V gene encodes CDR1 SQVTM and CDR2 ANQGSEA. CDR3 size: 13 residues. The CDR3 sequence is CSVPGAGANVLTF. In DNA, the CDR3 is TGCAGCGTTCCGGGGGCTGGGGCCAACGTCCTGACTTTC. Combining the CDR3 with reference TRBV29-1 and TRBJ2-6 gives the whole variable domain SAVISQKPSRDICQRGTSLTIQCQVDSQVTMMFWYRQQPGQSLTLIATANQGSEATYESGFVIDKFPISRPNLTFSTLTVSNMSPEDSSIYLCSVPGAGANVLTFGAGSRLTVL.

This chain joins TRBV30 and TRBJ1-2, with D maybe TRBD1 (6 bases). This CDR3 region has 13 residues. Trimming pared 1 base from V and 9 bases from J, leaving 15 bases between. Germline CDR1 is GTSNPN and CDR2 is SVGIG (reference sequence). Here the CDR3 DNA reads TGTGCCTGGAGTGCCTCGGAAGGGGGACGCTACACCTTC. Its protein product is CAWSASEGGRYTF.

The CDR3 sequence: CSAGLEQDYEQYF. In DNA form, the CDR3 reads TGCAGCGCCGGCCTCGAGCAGGACTACGAGCAGTACTTC. The J gene is TRBJ2-7, the V gene TRBV29-1; D is uncertain. From germline, CDR1 is SQVTM and CDR2 ANQGSEA. CDR3 length: 13 amino acids. V was cut by 7 bases and J by 3 bases, with 16 bases left in between.

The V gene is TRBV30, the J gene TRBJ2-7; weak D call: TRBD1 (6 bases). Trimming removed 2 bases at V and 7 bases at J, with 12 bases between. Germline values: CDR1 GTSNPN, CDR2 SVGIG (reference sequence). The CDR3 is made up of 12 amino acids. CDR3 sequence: CAWSPTQGEQYF. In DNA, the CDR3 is TGTGCCTGGAGTCCCACTCAGGGGGAGCAGTACTTC.

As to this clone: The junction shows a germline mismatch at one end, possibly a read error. The chain's CDR3 is CASTLGGGYTF. CDR3 in DNA: TGTGCCAGCACCTTGGGCGGCGGCTACACCTTC. The chain links TRBV5-6 to TRBJ1-2; D is unclear. The CDR3 consists of 11 residues. The germline V gene encodes CDR1 SGHDT and CDR2 YYEEEE.

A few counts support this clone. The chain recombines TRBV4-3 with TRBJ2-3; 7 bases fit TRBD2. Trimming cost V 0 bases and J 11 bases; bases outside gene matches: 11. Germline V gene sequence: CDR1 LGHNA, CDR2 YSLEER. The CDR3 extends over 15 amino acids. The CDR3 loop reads CASSQDMGGNSQQYF. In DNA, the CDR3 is TGCGCCAGCAGCCAAGATATGGGGGGGAACAGTCAGCAGTATTTT.